Many counts were recorded for the clone carrying this T cell receptor beta chain. Antigen unknown. Unique molecular identifiers featured in how the TCRbeta library was prepared. A single record per CDR3 protein comes from TCRdb applying MiXCR to the PCR reads. Of hundreds of thousands of distinct CDR3 sequences in the sample, 20% to 30% are singletons; the top ten hold over 2.5%. This specimen comes from a study of T-cell reconstitution after alpha-beta-depleted transplantation in children. Whole-study findings and limits: Reportedly, alpha-beta T cells present about two months post-transplant originated from several hundred expanded clones of graft origin.

The CDR3 consists of 13 residues. Trimming left V 3 bases short and J 6 bases short, with 9 bases between. The V gene's germline CDR1 is MDHEN and CDR2 SYDVKM. The source material was PBMCs, sampled before TCRalphabeta/CD19-depleted stem cell transplant. V and J are TRBV28 and TRBJ2-1, with unresolved D. The TCR sequence derives from a girl aged 2 to 10 with Fanconi anemia, due to receive a stem cell transplant. DNA for the CDR3: TGTGCCAGCAGTTTCCATATAGTCAATGAGCAGTTCTTC. The encoded protein is CASSFHIVNEQFF.